Following are 31 T cell receptor beta chains from one sample sequenced in a study of blood T cell repertoires in COVID-19. The data were produced by immunoSEQ multiplex PCR, yet TCRdb's version contains in-frame clones alone and is incomplete. The repertoire holds over 150,000 clones, with 65% to 85% as singletons. Sequenced material: PBMCs or T cells enriched from blood (not recorded which). The receptors here all came from a woman in her twenties or thirties who had recovered from COVID-19.

The CDR3 DNA sequence: TGTGCCACCAGAAACGGACTAGCGGGAGGATCAGATACGCAGTATTTT. Protein product: CATRNGLAGGSDTQYF. The chain carries TRBV15 and TRBJ2-3; 14 bases map to TRBD2. Germline V gives CDR1 LNHNV, CDR2 YYDKDF (reference sequence). The CDR3 runs to 16 residues. V was pared by 6 bases and J by 4 bases, with 6 bases of the junction left unmatched.

This clone has a single count. This chain connects TRBV28 to TRBJ2-3; 8 bases match TRBD2. The CDR3 sequence is 14 residues long. The V gene end was trimmed by 2 bases and the J gene end by 4 bases; junction bases not matched to a gene: 2. Germline V lookup: CDR1 MDHEN, CDR2 SYDVKM. This CDR3 is CASSLPGGADTQYF. In DNA, the CDR3 is TGTGCCAGCAGTTTACCGGGGGGGGCAGATACGCAGTATTTT.

This chain uses TRBV11-2 with TRBJ1-6; tentatively, D is TRBD1 (6 bases). This CDR3 spans 16 amino acids. Germline V gene data show CDR1 as SGHAT and CDR2 as FQNNGV. Trimming shortened V by 5 bases and J by 11 bases, and 22 bases separated the two germline ends. The CDR3 region is CASSPPRPGQSAPLHF. Here the CDR3 DNA reads TGTGCCAGCAGCCCCCCAAGACCCGGACAGTCGGCACCCCTCCACTTT.

This clone occurred once. This chain joins TRBV24-1 and TRBJ2-7; 11 bases match TRBD1. Germline V gene lookup returns CDR1 KGHDR and CDR2 SFDVKD. The trim removed 5 bases at V and 2 bases at J, leaving 7 bases unmatched. The CDR3 is made up of 16 amino acids. CDR3 protein: CATSASGQGGTYEQYF. The DNA of the CDR3 is TGTGCCACCAGTGCCTCGGGACAGGGGGGGACCTACGAGCAGTACTTC.

The gene calls are TRBV24-1 and TRBJ2-3; tentatively, D is TRBD2 (6 bases). Trimming stripped 4 bases from V and 6 bases from J, with 10 bases between. The CDR3 has 13 residues. The germline CDR1 and CDR2 sequences are KGHDR and SFDVKD. CDR3 amino acids: CATSEGGLDTQYF. For the CDR3, the DNA is TGTGCCACCAGTGAGGGAGGTTTGGATACGCAGTATTTT.

This rearrangement joins TRBV5-4 to TRBJ2-5; D gene ambiguous. The germline V and J ends were trimmed by 0 bases and 5 bases, with 8 bases remaining between them. Germline V gene lookup returns CDR1 SGHNT and CDR2 YYREEE (reference sequence). The CDR3 has 13 amino acids. DNA of the CDR3: TGTGCCAGCAGCTTGGGTCCGGGTGAGACCCAGTACTTC. This encodes CASSLGPGETQYF.

CDR3 in DNA: TGTGCCACCAGTGGTAGCGGGAGAACCCACGAGCAGTACTTC. This sequence encodes CATSGSGRTHEQYF. The chain uses TRBV24-1 and TRBJ2-7; 9 nucleotides line up with TRBD2. Germline V gene lookup returns CDR1 KGHDR and CDR2 SFDVKD. V lost 5 bases and J lost 5; bases outside the gene matches: 6. The CDR3 consists of 14 residues.

This rearrangement joins TRBV30 to TRBJ1-1, with a weak D call TRBD1 (6 bases). V lost 3 bases, J lost 1 base, and 15 bases lay in between. This CDR3 contains 15 residues. CDR1 and CDR2 (germline): GTSNPN, SVGIG (reference sequence). The CDR3 DNA reads TGTGCCTGGAGCCCCATCTCGACAGGGAACACTGAAGCTTTCTTT. Protein sequence: CAWSPISTGNTEAFF.

This chain links TRBV7-2 with TRBJ2-1, with a possible D match to TRBD2 (6 bases). The CDR3 loop spans 15 amino acids. Germline V gene lookup returns CDR1 SGHTA and CDR2 FQGNSA. V was trimmed by 5 bases and J by 0 bases, leaving 11 bases between them. CDR3 coding DNA: TGTGCCAGCAGCCCCCCGCGGGGCTCCTACAATGAGCAGTTCTTC. This gives the protein CASSPPRGSYNEQFF.

The gene calls are TRBV5-1 and TRBJ2-6; 8 bases are a match to TRBD2. The ends lost 0 bases at V and 0 bases at J; junction bases unmatched: 11. The CDR3 covers 20 residues. Germline lookup yields CDR1 SGHRS and CDR2 YFSETQ. The CDR3 protein is CASSLVGGGQEPSGANVLTF. CDR3 nucleotide sequence: TGCGCCAGCAGCTTGGTGGGCGGGGGGCAGGAGCCCTCTGGGGCCAACGTCCTGACTTTC.

V gene TRBV5-4 combines with J gene TRBJ2-1, with 13 bases matching TRBD2. The trim removed 4 bases at V and 12 bases at J, leaving 7 bases unmatched. CDR3 size: 14 residues. Germline V lookup: CDR1 SGHNT, CDR2 YYREEE (reference sequence). This CDR3 is CASSQRTSGRVQFF. Written as DNA, the CDR3 is TGTGCCAGCAGCCAACGGACTAGCGGGAGAGTGCAGTTCTTC.

The chain recombines TRBV25-1 with TRBJ2-3, with 9 bases that match TRBD1. This CDR3 contains 17 residues. After removal of 4 bases from V and 1 base from J, the junction contained 9 bases not matched to a gene. Germline CDR1 reads MGHDK; CDR2 reads SYGVNS. CDR3 in amino acids: CASSALRQGVGTDTQYF. As DNA, the CDR3 is TGTGCCAGCAGTGCCTTAAGACAGGGGGTGGGCACAGATACGCAGTATTTT. The full variable domain, in which reference TRBV25-1 and TRBJ2-3 provide the parts outside the CDR3, is EADIYQTPRYLVIGTGKKITLECSQTMGHDKMYWYQQDPGMELHLIHYSYGVNSTEKGDLSSESTVSRIRTEHFPLTLESARPSHTSQYLCASSALRQGVGTDTQYFGPGTRLTVL.

CDR3 loop: CASSDLTSGGGYEQYV. CDR3 coding DNA: TGCGCCAGCAGTGACTTGACTAGCGGGGGGGGGTACGAGCAGTACGTC. The chain uses TRBV10-2 and TRBJ2-7; 14 bases fit TRBD2. The CDR3 sequence is 16 residues long. V shed 3 bases, J shed 4 bases, and the junction held 5 bases outside the gene matches. Germline V gives CDR1 WSHSY, CDR2 SAAADI.

This chain uses TRBV19 with TRBJ2-7, with 9 positions matching TRBD2. V lost 6 bases and J lost 2; bases outside the gene matches: 8. Germline V gene data show CDR1 as LNHDA and CDR2 as SQIVND (reference sequence). The CDR3 runs to 15 residues. The CDR3 DNA follows: TGTGCCAGTAGCCGGCAGGCGGGGGGGCCCTACGAGCAGTACTTC. This gives the protein CASSRQAGGPYEQYF.

The chain uses TRBV29-1 and TRBJ1-1; 9 nucleotides align to TRBD1. CDR3 length: 14 amino acids. CDR1 is SQVTM and CDR2 is ANQGSEA in the germline V gene. V shed 5 bases, J shed 1 base, and the junction held 5 bases outside the gene matches. CDR3 amino acids: CSVSRTGANTEAFF. The CDR3 DNA is TGCAGCGTTTCCCGGACAGGGGCGAACACTGAAGCTTTCTTT.

V and J are TRBV7-2 and TRBJ2-7, with TRBD2 identical over 11 bases. The CDR3 consists of 15 residues. The ends lost 5 bases at V and 4 bases at J; junction bases unmatched: 7. Germline V gene lookup returns CDR1 SGHTA and CDR2 FQGNSA. In DNA form, the CDR3 reads TGTGCCAGCAGCCATACTAGCGGGAGTAGGTACGAGCAGTACTTC. It is translated as CASSHTSGSRYEQYF.

This chain links TRBV6-5 with TRBJ2-1; 11 bases match TRBD1. Trimming at V came to 3 bases and at J to 7 bases, leaving 5 bases not matched to a gene. This CDR3 is built from 15 residues. The germline CDR1 and CDR2 sequences are MNHEY and SVGAGI. The CDR3 bases are TGTGCCAGCAGTTATGGACAGGGGGCGGGGAATGAGCAGTTCTTC. It yields the protein CASSYGQGAGNEQFF.

CDR3 coding DNA: TGTGCCAGCAGCTTGGGGGACAGGGGGCCTACTAATGAAAAACTGTTTTTT. It is translated as CASSLGDRGPTNEKLFF. V and J are TRBV5-4 and TRBJ1-4, with 12 bases matching TRBD1. Germline-derived CDR1 and CDR2 are SGHNT and YYREEE (reference sequence). J gave up 2 bases and V 0 bases, and 2 bases lay outside the gene matches. The CDR3 contains 17 residues.

This clone was counted once. The rearrangement uses TRBV7-9 and TRBJ2-2; no definite D call. This CDR3 is 13 amino acids long. CDR1 and CDR2 from the germline V gene are SEHNR and FQNEAQ (reference sequence). The ends were cut back, 2 bases at V and 4 bases at J, with 5 bases in the middle. The CDR3 sequence is CASSLSGTGELFF. The DNA of the CDR3 is TGTGCCAGCAGCTTATCCGGCACCGGGGAGCTGTTTTTT.

Worth noting for this clone: At one end, the junction sequence differs from germline, possibly due to a read error. The chain is built from TRBV3-1 (or the pseudogene TRBV3-2) and TRBJ1-6, with a weak D call TRBD1 (5 bases). CDR3 length equals 13 residues. Germline CDR1 and CDR2: LGHDT and YNNKEL (reference sequence). The CDR3 region has the DNA TGTGCCGGCAGAACAGGTTCAAATTCACCCCTCCACTTT. Encoded protein: CAGRTGSNSPLHF.

V gene TRBV2 combines with J gene TRBJ1-4; D is unresolved. Trimming stripped 3 bases from V and 1 base from J, with 9 bases between. This CDR3 has 15 amino acids. Germline CDR1 and CDR2: SNHLY and FYNNEI. This chain's CDR3 is CASSDGEVTNEKLFF. As DNA, the CDR3 is TGTGCCAGCAGTGACGGTGAGGTAACTAATGAAAAACTGTTTTTT.

This rearrangement joins TRBV2 to TRBJ1-3, with 8 bases matching TRBD1. The germline CDR1 and CDR2 sequences are SNHLY and FYNNEI. The CDR3 has 15 amino acids. Losses at the gene ends were 3 bases for V and 2 bases for J; bases not matched to a gene: 3. The CDR3 loop is CASSDGDRTGNTIYF. Written as DNA, the CDR3 is TGTGCCAGCAGTGATGGGGACAGGACTGGAAACACCATATATTTT.

The chain links TRBV9 to TRBJ2-1, with 9 nucleotides matching TRBD2. Germline assignment: CDR1 SGDLS and CDR2 YYNGEE. This CDR3 is built from 16 residues. Losses at the gene ends were 0 bases for V and 1 base for J; bases not matched to a gene: 2. In DNA form, the CDR3 reads TGTGCCAGCAGCGTAGTTAGCGGGGGTTCCTACAATGAGCAGTTCTTC. It codes for CASSVVSGGSYNEQFF.

The rearrangement links TRBV14 to TRBJ1-4; no reliable D call. The CDR3 runs 17 residues. Trimming pared 1 base from V and 0 bases from J, leaving 12 bases between. CDR1 is SGHDN and CDR2 is FVKESK in the germline V gene. CDR3 protein: CASSQGPWATTNEKLFF. For the CDR3, the DNA is TGTGCCAGCAGCCAAGGCCCCTGGGCCACAACTAATGAAAAACTGTTTTTT.

The rearrangement joins TRBV3-1 (or the pseudogene TRBV3-2) to TRBJ2-7; 12 bases agree with TRBD2. This CDR3 has 16 amino acids. Germline CDR1 and CDR2: LGHDT and YNNKEL (reference sequence). J was trimmed by 3 bases and V by 0 bases; bases with no gene match: 3. The CDR3 reads CASSQDLAGGLYEQYF. For the CDR3, the DNA is TGTGCCAGCAGCCAAGACCTAGCGGGAGGGCTCTACGAGCAGTACTTC.

The rearrangement links TRBV28 to TRBJ1-5; D ambiguous. Trimming cost V 5 bases and J 3 bases, with 17 bases left between them. The CDR3 sequence is 16 residues long. Germline V gives CDR1 MDHEN, CDR2 SYDVKM. The CDR3 DNA sequence: TGTGCCAGCAGTCTCGACCGGAGAAGCTACAATCAGCCCCAGCATTTT. Its protein product is CASSLDRRSYNQPQHF.

This clone was counted between two and nine times. V is TRBV5-4 and J is TRBJ1-2; perhaps TRBD1 as D (6 bases). Germline loops: CDR1 SGHNT, CDR2 YYREEE (reference sequence). Trimming left V 4 bases short and J 4 bases short, with 11 bases between. This CDR3 is built from 13 residues. This CDR3 reads CASSQMTGYGYTF. As DNA, the CDR3 is TGTGCCAGCAGCCAAATGACAGGCTATGGCTACACCTTC.

The CDR3 region is CASSDSAGGVTDTQYF. The CDR3 nucleotides read TGTGCCAGCAGTGACTCGGCGGGAGGGGTTACAGATACGCAGTATTTT. This chain links TRBV6-4 with TRBJ2-3; 9 bases are shared with TRBD2. The germline V gene has CDR1 MRHNA and CDR2 SNTAGT. V dropped 0 bases and J dropped 3; count of bases not matched to a gene: 4. There are 16 residues in the CDR3.

The V call is TRBV19, the J call TRBJ2-1, with 10 bases fitting TRBD2. With V trimmed by 10 bases and J by 7 bases, 10 bases remained unmatched. Looked up from germline, CDR1 is LNHDA and CDR2 is SQIVND (reference sequence). The CDR3 runs to 14 residues. CDR3 DNA sequence: TGTGCCACCTTTAGCGGGGGGCCGAAGAATGAGCAGTTCTTC. It yields the protein CATFSGGPKNEQFF. Complete variable domain (other parts from reference TRBV19 and TRBJ2-1): DGGITQSPKYLFRKEGQNVTLSCEQNLNHDAMYWYRQDPGQGLRLIYYSQIVNDFQKGDIAEGYSVSREKKESFPLTVTSAQKNPTAFYLCATFSGGPKNEQFFGPGTRLTVL.

This chain's CDR3 is CASSSYGGELFF. In DNA, the CDR3 is TGTGCCAGCAGCTCCTATGGCGGGGAGCTGTTTTTT. The chain recombines TRBV11-3 with TRBJ2-2; D is unresolved. CDR1 and CDR2 (germline): SGHNT, YENEEA. This CDR3 is 12 amino acids long. Deletions cut 4 bases from V and 7 bases from J, with 7 bases between.

The chain carries TRBV7-6 and TRBJ2-3, with D perhaps TRBD2 (6 bases). The CDR3 consists of 15 residues. Per germline, CDR1 SGHVS and CDR2 FNYEAQ. Trimming cost V 1 base and J 4 bases, with 12 bases left between them. CDR3 loop: CASSLGSSVADTQYF. The DNA of the CDR3 is TGTGCCAGCAGCTTAGGATCTAGCGTGGCAGATACGCAGTATTTT.